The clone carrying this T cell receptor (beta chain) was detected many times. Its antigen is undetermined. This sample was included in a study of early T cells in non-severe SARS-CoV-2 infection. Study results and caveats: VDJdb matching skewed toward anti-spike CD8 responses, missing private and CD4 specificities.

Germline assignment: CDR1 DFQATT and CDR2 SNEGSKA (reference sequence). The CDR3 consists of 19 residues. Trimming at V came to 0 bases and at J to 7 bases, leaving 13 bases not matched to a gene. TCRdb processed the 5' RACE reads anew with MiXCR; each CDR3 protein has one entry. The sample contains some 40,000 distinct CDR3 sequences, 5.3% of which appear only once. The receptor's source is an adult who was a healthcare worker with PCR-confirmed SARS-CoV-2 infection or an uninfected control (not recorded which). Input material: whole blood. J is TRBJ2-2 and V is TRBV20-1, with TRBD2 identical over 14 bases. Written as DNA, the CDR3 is TGCAGTGCTAGAGATCCCAACACACCGGGACTAGCGGGGGTCGGGGAGCTGTTTTTT. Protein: CSARDPNTPGLAGVGELFF.